This T cell receptor beta chain was found in a study of vaccination effects on CD4 cells after COVID-19. Only in-frame clones appear in the TCRdb table, and some are missing; sequencing was by immunoSEQ multiplex PCR. The table lists over 80,000 clones, roughly 80% of them singletons, with more than 0.95% in the top ten. With respect to this clone: The antigen remains unidentified.

V lost 6 bases and J lost 7, with 9 bases in between. The CDR3 has 11 amino acids. Expansion with viral peptide pools was applied to antigen-specific CD4+ T cells by the ViraFEST assay prior to sequencing. An approximately 10-day culture period preceded the isolation of CD4+ T cells. The cohort was immunized with two doses of either the BNT162b2 or mRNA-1273 vaccine. About 2.1 million PBMC were placed in each well, which was supplemented with approximately 9.7 IU/ml IL-2 and roughly 10 ug/ml peptides. J is TRBJ1-2 and V is TRBV12-3 or TRBV12-4, with D maybe TRBD1 (6 bases). The specimen comprised CD4+ T cells from PBMCs cultured with HCoV-OC43 spike peptides, sampled after COVID-19 vaccination. Subset described: HCoV-OC43 spike overlapping peptide pool stimulation. This TCR came from a human donor who received a COVID-19 vaccine. The CDR3 reads CASRLQGGYTF. In nucleotides, the CDR3 is TGTGCCAGCAGACTACAGGGTGGCTACACCTTC.